This T cell receptor (beta chain) was profiled in a study of blood T cell repertoires in COVID-19. Study overall: COVID-19 samples from acute and convalescent phases originated in the United States, Italy and Spain.

Clones were read by immunoSEQ multiplex PCR, and TCRdb kept only the in-frame ones, dropping some. The sample consists of some 180,000 clones, 81% of them appearing once. Trimming cost V 7 bases and J 9 bases; bases outside gene matches: 9. This CDR3 has 15 amino acids. Germline V CDR1 and CDR2: SNHLY, FYNNEI. Specimen: peripheral blood. This receptor was obtained from a woman aged 40 to 50 with COVID-19, enrolled during active disease. This sequence joins TRBV2 and TRBJ2-1; 13 nucleotides align to TRBD2. In DNA, the CDR3 is TGTGCCAGCACTTCCACTAGCGGGGGGGCAAGTGAGCAGTTCTTC. Protein: CASTSTSGGASEQFF.